Below are 20 T cell receptor beta chains sequenced from a single sample in a study of T cell clonality in common variable immunodeficiency. Some clones are missing from TCRdb's copy, which holds only in-frame ones; the method was immunoSEQ multiplex PCR. This sample comprises some 40,000 clones, none seen once only. Specimen: peripheral blood mononuclear cells. The source is a person aged 18 to 75 in good health.

The sample holds many counts of this clone. The read stops 3 residues short of the end of the CDR3; the missing end is completed from the germline J gene. The V gene is TRBV4-1, the J gene TRBJ1-2, with 12 bases aligning to TRBD1. V was pared by 0 bases and J by 5 bases, with 4 bases of the junction left unmatched. This CDR3 has 16 amino acids. The germline V gene has CDR1 MGHRA and CDR2 YSYEKL. The CDR3 spells CASSQEWDRGLYGYTF. The part of the CDR3 DNA that was read is TGCGCCAGCAGCCAAGAATGGGACAGGGGGCTATATGGC.

On this clone itself: The CDR3 end is not reached by the read, which stops 3 residues before it; the germline J gene fills it in. J is TRBJ2-1 and V is TRBV7-3; 8 bases align to TRBD2. The CDR3 covers 16 residues. After removal of 2 bases from V and 4 bases from J, the junction contained 7 bases not matched to a gene. CDR1 SGHTA and CDR2 FQGTGA come from the germline V gene. The CDR3 protein is CASSLGTSGPYNEQFF. The sequenced part of the CDR3 DNA is TGTGCCAGCAGCTTAGGTACTAGCGGTCCATACAATGAG.

This clone was recorded many times. The CDR3 end lies 3 residues beyond the end of the read and is filled in from the germline J gene. V and J are TRBV7-8 and TRBJ2-3; 11 nucleotides align to TRBD1. V shed 5 bases, J shed 4 bases, and the junction held 8 bases outside the gene matches. CDR1 is SGHVS and CDR2 is FQNEAQ in the germline V gene. The CDR3 extends over 16 amino acids. The sequenced part of the CDR3 DNA is TGTGCCAGCAGCGCCAGGGGACAGGGGGGCCCAGATACG. Translating it yields CASSARGQGGPDT. The CDR3 in full is CASSARGQGGPDTQYF.

This clone has ten or more counts. The CDR3 is cut off 3 residues early in the read; its end comes from the germline J gene. This chain uses TRBV11-2 with TRBJ1-2; possibly TRBD1 for D (5 bases). From germline, CDR1 is SGHAT and CDR2 FQNNGV. The CDR3 totals 15 residues. Trimming left V 4 bases short and J 4 bases short, with 16 bases between. CDR3 amino acids: CASSSMTGGIYGYTF. The sequenced CDR3 bases are TGTGCCAGCAGCTCAATGACGGGGGGAATCTATGGC.

This clone has a count of ten or more. The sequenced fragment ends 3 residues before the CDR3 boundary, so the rest is inferred from the germline J gene. The rearrangement links TRBV5-6 to TRBJ2-7; D gene uncertain. The CDR3 extends over 14 amino acids. CDR1 SGHDT and CDR2 YYEEEE come from the germline V gene. V shed 2 bases and J shed 1 base, with 10 bases lying between them. Incomplete CDR3 DNA: TGTGCCAGCAGCTTATTTACAGATTCCTACGAG. Encoded protein: CASSLFTDSYE. The entire CDR3 reads CASSLFTDSYEQYF.

At least ten counts were recorded for this clone. The CDR3 extends 3 residues past the end of the read, so its final part is completed from the germline J gene. The sample has other DNA sequences that encode this CDR3 too. The chain carries TRBV30 and TRBJ1-3, with 8 bases fitting TRBD1. Trimming removed 5 bases from V and 7 bases from J; junction bases left unmatched: 7. The germline V gene encodes CDR1 GTSNPN and CDR2 SVGIG (reference sequence). The length of the CDR3 is 13 residues. Partial CDR3 DNA: TGTGCCTGGCTATCGACAGGGGACAACACC. Protein sequence: CAWLSTGDNT. The CDR3 reads in full as CAWLSTGDNTIYF.

This clone was found many times. CDR3 bases read: TGTGCCAGCAGCCAAGATCCCCCCTCTCGTAGACAGGGACAAACCTACGAG. It is translated as CASSQDPPSRRQGQTYE. The whole CDR3 is CASSQDPPSRRQGQTYEQYF. This chain uses TRBV4-2 with TRBJ2-7; 7 bases align to TRBD1. The CDR3 end falls 3 residues outside the read, so it is completed with the germline J gene. Germline-derived CDR1 and CDR2 are LGHNA and YNFKEQ. Losses at the gene ends were 0 bases for V and 2 bases for J; bases not matched to a gene: 19. The CDR3 extends over 20 amino acids.

In its sample, this clone was seen a few times. One junction end does not reproduce the germline sequence, and a read error may be involved. The read falls 3 residues short of the CDR3 end, and the missing part is taken from the germline J gene. V and J are TRBV7-7 and TRBJ2-2; TRBD2 matches 8 bases. This CDR3 is built from 15 residues. Germline V gene lookup returns CDR1 SSHAT and CDR2 FNYEAQ (reference sequence). Here the CDR3 reads CASKLRSGRGGELFF. The sequenced CDR3 bases are TGTGCTAGCAAGTTGCGGAGCGGGAGAGGCGGGGAG.

This clone occurred many times. Sequencing ends 3 residues short of the CDR3 end; the germline J gene provides the rest. V gene TRBV20-1 combines with J gene TRBJ2-1; TRBD2 agrees at 7 bases. CDR1 is DFQATT, CDR2 SNEGSKA, per germline (reference sequence). The V segment lost 6 bases and the J segment 7 bases; nucleotides outside the gene matches: 12. The CDR3 totals 14 residues. The CDR3 bases that were read are TGCAGTGCCACGACTAGCCTCCCTCAGAATGAG. Translation gives CSATTSLPQNE. The CDR3 in full is CSATTSLPQNEQFF.

This clone was observed a few times. Read coverage stops 3 residues before the CDR3 terminus; the germline J gene supplies the remainder. This chain links TRBV5-1 with TRBJ2-1, with a possible D match to TRBD2 (6 bases). The CDR3 covers 14 residues. Germline-derived CDR1 and CDR2 are SGHRS and YFSETQ. Trimming left V 2 bases short and J 9 bases short, with 15 bases between. CDR3 amino acids: CASSFSAGLGEQFF. The sequenced CDR3 bases are TGCGCCAGCAGCTTTTCGGCGGGGTTGGGTGAG. Using reference TRBV5-1 and TRBJ2-1 for the parts outside the CDR3, the full variable domain is KAGVTQTPRYLIKTRGQQVTLSCSPISGHRSVSWYQQTPGQGLQFLFEYFSETQRNKGNFPGRFSGRQFSNSRSEMNVSTLELGDSALYLCASSFSAGLGEQFFGPGTRLTVL.

There are many counts of this clone. The missing CDR3 end, 3 residues past where the read stops, is filled in from the germline J gene. The chain recombines TRBV5-4 with TRBJ1-1; tentative D call: TRBD1 (6 bases). In germline, CDR1 is SGHNT, CDR2 YYREEE (reference sequence). CDR3 length: 14 residues. The CDR3 DNA, read in part, is TGTGCCAGCAGCTTGGAAGGGGGTGCGATGGAA. Residues: CASSLEGGAME. The whole CDR3 sequence is CASSLEGGAMEAFF.

The table lists this clone with many counts. The observed sequence ends 3 residues before the CDR3 terminus, with the missing tail filled in from the germline J gene. The chain is built from TRBV7-2 and TRBJ2-7; 10 bases map to TRBD2. The V and J ends lost 6 bases and 4 bases, in that order; junction bases with no gene match: 6. The germline V gene encodes CDR1 SGHTA and CDR2 FQGNSA. The length of the CDR3 is 14 residues. CDR3 in amino acids: CASRVAGGTYEQYF. The DNA read from the CDR3 is TGTGCCAGCAGGGTAGCGGGAGGCACATACGAG.

This clone showed up many times. The read terminates 3 residues before the CDR3 end, so the remaining end is supplied by the germline J gene. This chain joins TRBV4-1 and TRBJ2-2; 8 bases line up with TRBD1. After removal of 6 bases from V and 7 bases from J, the junction contained 7 bases not matched to a gene. This CDR3 has 14 residues. The germline V gene encodes CDR1 MGHRA and CDR2 YSYEKL. CDR3 sequence reads: CASRLQGAGGELFF. The covered CDR3 bases are TGCGCCAGCAGACTTCAGGGGGCCGGCGGGGAG.

This clone turned up a few times. Sequencing ends 3 residues short of the CDR3 end; the germline J gene provides the rest. The chain is built from TRBV19 and TRBJ2-1; 7 bases fit TRBD2. The CDR3 contains 16 residues. In germline, CDR1 is LNHDA, CDR2 SQIVND (reference sequence). The junction had 6 bases not matched to a gene; V was cut back by 0 bases and J by 4 bases. CDR3 region: CASSIDQAGLYNEQFF. CDR3 DNA (partial): TGTGCCAGTAGTATAGATCAAGCGGGGCTTTACAATGAG.

A word on this clone: The read finishes 3 residues shy of the CDR3 end, and the germline J gene is used to complete it. The V and J genes are TRBV7-9 and TRBJ2-3; D might be TRBD1 (6 bases). Germline-derived CDR1 and CDR2 are SEHNR and FQNEAQ (reference sequence). The CDR3 contains 15 residues. The CDR3 region is CASSLTGDSNQPQYF. The CDR3 DNA, read in part, is TGTGCCAGCAGCTTGACAGGTGATAGCAATCAGCCG. The full variable domain, rest sourced from reference TRBV7-9 and TRBJ2-3, is DTGVSQNPRHKITKRGQNVTFRCDPISEHNRLYWYRQTLGQGPEFLTYFQNEAQLEKSRLLSDRFSAERPKGSFSTLEIQRTEQGDSAMYLCASSLTGDSNQPQYFGPGTRLTVL.

This clone was counted ten times or more. Coverage ceases 3 residues before the CDR3 finishes, and the germline J gene fills in the end. The rearrangement links TRBV20-1 to TRBJ1-1; D not resolved. Germline lookup yields CDR1 DFQATT and CDR2 SNEGSKA (reference sequence). CDR3 length: 12 residues. Trimming shortened V by 3 bases and J by 6 bases, and 11 bases separated the two germline ends. CDR3 DNA, as far as it was read: TGCAGTGCTAGGCCCCCTGGCTCTGAA. The encoded protein is CSARPPGSE. The CDR3, in full, reads CSARPPGSEAFF.

This clone turned up a few times. Coverage ceases 3 residues before the CDR3 finishes, and the germline J gene fills in the end. The V gene is TRBV5-6, the J gene TRBJ2-4; D remains unclear. The length of the CDR3 is 14 residues. Germline loops: CDR1 SGHDT, CDR2 YYEEEE. This chain's CDR3 is CASSLPTAGYGQYF. CDR3 DNA, as far as it was read: TGTGCCAGCAGCTTACCGACGGCAGGATATGGT. Full variable domain (outside the CDR3, taken from reference TRBV5-6 and TRBJ2-4): DAGVTQSPTHLIKTRGQQVTLRCSPKSGHDTVSWYQQALGQGPQFIFQYYEEEERQRGNFPDRFSGHQFPNYSSELNVNALLLGDSALYLCASSLPTAGYGQYFGAGTRLSVL.

This clone has a handful of counts. The CDR3 end lies 3 residues beyond the end of the read and is filled in from the germline J gene. The chain uses TRBV20-1 and TRBJ2-7, with a tentative D call TRBD2 (6 bases). Germline values: CDR1 DFQATT, CDR2 SNEGSKA (reference sequence). Trimming stripped 3 bases from V and 0 bases from J, with 9 bases between. The CDR3 contains 13 residues. The CDR3 sequence is CSARGLTSYEQYF. The sequenced CDR3 bases are TGCAGTGCTAGGGGACTCACCTCCTACGAG.

Many counts were recorded for this clone. The read finishes 3 residues shy of the CDR3 end, and the germline J gene is used to complete it. V and J are TRBV7-3 and TRBJ2-2; D not resolved. Trimming shortened V by 4 bases and J by 7 bases, and 10 bases separated the two germline ends. The CDR3 covers 13 residues. Germline V gene lookup returns CDR1 SGHTA and CDR2 FQGTGA. Here the CDR3 reads CASSSVAYGELFF. CDR3 bases read: TGTGCCAGCAGCTCAGTGGCATACGGGGAG.

The sequenced part of the CDR3 DNA is TGTGCCTGGAGAGGGGAGGGTTCACCC. Translating it yields CAWRGEGSP. Given in full, the CDR3 is CAWRGEGSPLHF. The rearrangement links TRBV30 to TRBJ1-6, with TRBD1 as a possible D gene (5 bases). The read is 3 residues too short to cover the CDR3 end, so that end is filled in from the germline J gene. Germline-derived CDR1 and CDR2 are GTSNPN and SVGIG (reference sequence). Trimming pared 3 bases from V and 9 bases from J, leaving 9 bases between. The CDR3 runs to 12 residues. The whole variable domain, remainder taken from reference TRBV30 and TRBJ1-6, is SQTIHQWPATLVQPVGSPLSLECTVEGTSNPNLYWYRQAAGRGLQLLFYSVGIGQISSEVPQNLSASRPQDRQFILSSKKLLLSDSGFYLCAWRGEGSPLHFGNGTRLTVT.